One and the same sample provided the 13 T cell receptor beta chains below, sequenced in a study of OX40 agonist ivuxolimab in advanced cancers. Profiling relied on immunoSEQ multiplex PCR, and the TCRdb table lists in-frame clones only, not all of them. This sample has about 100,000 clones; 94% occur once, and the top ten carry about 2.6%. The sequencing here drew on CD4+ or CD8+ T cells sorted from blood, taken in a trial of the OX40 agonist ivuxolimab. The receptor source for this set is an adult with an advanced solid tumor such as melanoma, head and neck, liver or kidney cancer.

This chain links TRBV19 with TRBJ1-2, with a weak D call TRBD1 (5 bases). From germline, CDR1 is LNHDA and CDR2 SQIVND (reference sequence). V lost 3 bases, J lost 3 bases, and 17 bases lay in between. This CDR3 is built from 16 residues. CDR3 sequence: CASSIVLTRGDYGYTF. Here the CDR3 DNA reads TGTGCCAGTAGTATTGTACTGACAAGGGGAGACTATGGCTACACCTTC.

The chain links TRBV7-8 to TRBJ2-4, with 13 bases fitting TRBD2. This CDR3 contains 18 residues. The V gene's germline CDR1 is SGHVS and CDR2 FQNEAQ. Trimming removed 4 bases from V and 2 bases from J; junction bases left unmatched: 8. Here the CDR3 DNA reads TGTGCCAGCAGCTCATCGACTAGCGGGGGGTTTCCCAAAAACATTCAGTACTTC. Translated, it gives CASSSSTSGGFPKNIQYF.

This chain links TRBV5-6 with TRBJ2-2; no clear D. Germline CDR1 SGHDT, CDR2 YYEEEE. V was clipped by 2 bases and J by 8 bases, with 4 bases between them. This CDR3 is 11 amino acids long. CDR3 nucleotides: TGTGCCAGCAGCTTTGGGGGGGAGCTGTTTTTT. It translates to CASSFGGELFF.

CDR3 in DNA: TGTGCCAGCAGTGAATCAATCTCCTACGAGCAGTACTTC. Its translation: CASSESISYEQYF. The rearrangement uses TRBV6-1 and TRBJ2-7, with D unclear. The V gene's germline CDR1 is MNHNS and CDR2 SASEGT. Trimming stripped 2 bases from V and 0 bases from J, with 5 bases between. The CDR3 has 13 residues.

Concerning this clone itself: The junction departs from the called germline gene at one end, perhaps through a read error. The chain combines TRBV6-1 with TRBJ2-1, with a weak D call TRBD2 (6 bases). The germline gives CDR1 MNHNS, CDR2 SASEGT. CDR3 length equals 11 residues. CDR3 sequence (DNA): TGTGCCAGCAGTTCGCAAGGGTGGGAGGTCTTC. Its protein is CASSSQGWEVF.

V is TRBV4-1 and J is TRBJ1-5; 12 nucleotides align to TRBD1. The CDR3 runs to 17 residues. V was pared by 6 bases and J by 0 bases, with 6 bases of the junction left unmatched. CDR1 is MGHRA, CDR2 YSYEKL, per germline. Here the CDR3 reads CASSPGQGAHSNQPQHF. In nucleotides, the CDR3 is TGCGCCAGCAGTCCGGGACAGGGGGCACATAGCAATCAGCCCCAGCATTTT.

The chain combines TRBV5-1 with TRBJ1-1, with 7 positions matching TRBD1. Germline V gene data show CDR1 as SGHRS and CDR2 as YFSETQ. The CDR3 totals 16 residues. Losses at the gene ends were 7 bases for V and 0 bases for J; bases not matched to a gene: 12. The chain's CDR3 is CASDALITGVNTEAFF. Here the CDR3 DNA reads TGCGCCAGCGACGCGCTAATTACAGGGGTGAACACTGAAGCTTTCTTT.

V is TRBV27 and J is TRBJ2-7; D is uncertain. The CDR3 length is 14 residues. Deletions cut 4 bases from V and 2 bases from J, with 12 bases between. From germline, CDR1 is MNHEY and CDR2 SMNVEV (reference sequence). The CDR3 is CASSSWTETYEQYF. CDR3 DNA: TGTGCCAGCAGTTCCTGGACGGAAACCTACGAGCAGTACTTC.

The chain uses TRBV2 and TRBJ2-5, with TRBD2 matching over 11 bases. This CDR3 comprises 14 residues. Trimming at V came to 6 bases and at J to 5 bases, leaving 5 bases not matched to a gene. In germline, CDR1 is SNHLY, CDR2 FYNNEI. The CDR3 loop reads CASSQLAGVETQYF. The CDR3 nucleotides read TGTGCCAGCAGCCAACTAGCGGGAGTTGAGACCCAGTACTTC.

CDR3 DNA sequence: TGCAGCGTTGAGGGGGGGGGCGCTAAACAGTTCTTC. Amino acid sequence: CSVEGGGAKQFF. The rearrangement uses TRBV29-1 and TRBJ2-1, with D possibly being TRBD2 (7 bases). This CDR3 spans 12 amino acids. Trimming removed 3 bases from V and 13 bases from J, with 16 bases in between. Germline loops: CDR1 SQVTM, CDR2 ANQGSEA.

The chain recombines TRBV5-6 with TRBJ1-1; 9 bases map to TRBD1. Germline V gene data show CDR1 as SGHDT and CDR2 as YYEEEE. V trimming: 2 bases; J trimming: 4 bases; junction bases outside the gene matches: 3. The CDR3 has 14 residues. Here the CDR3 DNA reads TGTGCCAGCAGCTTAGGACAGGGGAGCACTGAAGCTTTCTTT. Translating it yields CASSLGQGSTEAFF.

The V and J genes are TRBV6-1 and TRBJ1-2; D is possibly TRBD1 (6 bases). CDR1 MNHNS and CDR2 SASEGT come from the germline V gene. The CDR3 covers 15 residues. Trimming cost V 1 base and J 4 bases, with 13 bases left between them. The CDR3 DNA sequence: TGTGCCAGCAGTGAAGAGGGACATTGGGCCTATGGCTACACCTTC. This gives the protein CASSEEGHWAYGYTF.

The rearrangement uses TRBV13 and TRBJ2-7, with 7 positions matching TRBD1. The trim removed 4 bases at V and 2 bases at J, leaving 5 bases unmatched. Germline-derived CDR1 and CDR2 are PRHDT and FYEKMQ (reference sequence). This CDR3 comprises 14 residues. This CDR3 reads CASSSRDSTYEQYF. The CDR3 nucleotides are TGTGCCAGCAGCTCTAGGGACAGCACCTACGAGCAGTACTTC.